These T cell receptor beta chains were read from a single sample in a study of cytomegalovirus exposure and HLA in healthy donors. The repertoire was sequenced with immunoSEQ multiplex PCR; TCRdb's copy has only in-frame clones and lacks some. This sample yields 150,000 to 200,000 clones, of which 65% to 80% are seen a single time; around 1% belongs to the top ten. The sequenced sample was PBMCs. Receptors were obtained from a woman aged 40 to 50 in good health and CMV-seronegative. CDR3s leave out the opening cysteine and the closing phenylalanine or tryptophan. Fields, in order: J gene, V gene, clone size, CDR3 protein. Clone size is not always given. Where it is, it says once, few, many or a class for expanded clones.

TRBJ1-2,TRBV10-3,NA,AISGDYGGGPTEGYT
TRBJ1-1,TRBV29-1,NA,SVAGGFTEAF
TRBJ1-2,TRBV4-2,NA,ASSQDYLQGSGYT
TRBJ1-2,TRBV19,NA,ASSAQTGTGYT
TRBJ1-1,TRBV27,NA,ASRAPQGITEAF
TRBJ1-1,TRBV10-3,NA,AISDNPGNTEAF
TRBJ2-4,TRBV30,NA,AWNSGIIAKNIQY
TRBJ1-5,TRBV30,NA,AWSVQGRASNQPQH
TRBJ1-2,TRBV6-5,few,ASSPGNSRGYT
TRBJ2-3,TRBV11-1,NA,ASSRTGVMTDTQY
TRBJ2-1,TRBV29-1,NA,SVVGRDHNEQF
TRBJ1-2,TRBV7-6,NA,ASSPGQNYGYT
TRBJ2-3,TRBV9,NA,ASSDNLGTYAWSDTQY
TRBJ2-1,TRBV6-5,NA,ASRNSLARDEQF
TRBJ1-3,TRBV7-8,NA,ASSPGPGFSGNTIY
TRBJ1-4,TRBV6-6,NA,ASNLAGNEKLF
TRBJ2-3,TRBV11-1,NA,ASSLGRPDTQY
TRBJ1-5,TRBV7-9,NA,ASSQSNQPQH
TRBJ1-3,TRBV7-6,NA,ASSSGDTIY
TRBJ1-1,TRBV15,NA,ATSTWQGATEAF
TRBJ2-1,TRBV11-3,NA,ASSVDWSSYNEQF
TRBJ2-1,TRBV6-1,NA,ASSGTGVGNEQF
TRBJ2-7,TRBV11-2,NA,ASSATGTGPYEQY
TRBJ2-6,TRBV30,NA,AWSVPGRAAGANVLT
TRBJ1-2,TRBV30,NA,AASPFPGQTNYGYT
TRBJ1-1,TRBV7-9,NA,ASSHGGRVRAEAF
TRBJ2-1,TRBV9,NA,ASSVLAETYNEQF
TRBJ1-1,TRBV19,NA,ASSMAGGTWRSRSEAF
TRBJ2-3,TRBV25-1,few,ASSEWAGFSTDTQY
TRBJ2-5,TRBV12-5,once,ATSLAGLETQY
TRBJ1-1,TRBV19,NA,ASSPPLGREGTEAF
TRBJ1-1,TRBV5-1,NA,ASSLSQGHTGAF
TRBJ2-3,TRBV4-3,NA,ASSQDRNSGRSDTQY
TRBJ2-7,TRBV19,NA,ASSIVKPISYEQY
TRBJ2-5,TRBV5-1,NA,ASSLDNQETQY
TRBJ2-1,TRBV5-1,NA,ASSLGLAGSSYNEQF
TRBJ1-1,TRBV21-1,NA,ASSKALGHSAGEAF
TRBJ2-1,TRBV9,once,ASSVAVGGAGLERYNEQF
TRBJ2-7,TRBV10-3,NA,AISGPITYEQY
TRBJ1-2,TRBV11-2,NA,ASSSRDRGIYGYT
TRBJ1-4,TRBV5-4,NA,ASSFRTGGKTNEKLF
TRBJ2-1,TRBV4-1,few,ASSQDKGLAGGDEQF